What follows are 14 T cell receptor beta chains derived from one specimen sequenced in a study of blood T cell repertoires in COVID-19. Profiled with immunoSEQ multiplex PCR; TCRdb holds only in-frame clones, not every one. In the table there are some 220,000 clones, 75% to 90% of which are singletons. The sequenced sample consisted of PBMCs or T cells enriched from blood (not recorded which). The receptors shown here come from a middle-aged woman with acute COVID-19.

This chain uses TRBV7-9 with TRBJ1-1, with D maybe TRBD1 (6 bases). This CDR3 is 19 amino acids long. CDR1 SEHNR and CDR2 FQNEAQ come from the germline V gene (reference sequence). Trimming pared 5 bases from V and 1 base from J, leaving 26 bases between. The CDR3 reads CASSPSGGRGWPKNTEAFF. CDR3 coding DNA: TGTGCCAGCAGCCCATCGGGGGGGCGCGGGTGGCCCAAGAACACTGAAGCTTTCTTT. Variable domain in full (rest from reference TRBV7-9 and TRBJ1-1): DTGVSQNPRHKITKRGQNVTFRCDPISEHNRLYWYRQTLGQGPEFLTYFQNEAQLEKSRLLSDRFSAERPKGSFSTLEIQRTEQGDSAMYLCASSPSGGRGWPKNTEAFFGQGTRLTVV.

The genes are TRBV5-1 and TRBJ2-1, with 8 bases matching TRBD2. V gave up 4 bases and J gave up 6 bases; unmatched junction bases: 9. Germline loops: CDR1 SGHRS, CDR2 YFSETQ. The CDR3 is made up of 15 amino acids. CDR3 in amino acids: CASSPGTRASNEQFF. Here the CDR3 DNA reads TGCGCCAGCAGCCCCGGGACTAGAGCGTCCAATGAGCAGTTCTTC.

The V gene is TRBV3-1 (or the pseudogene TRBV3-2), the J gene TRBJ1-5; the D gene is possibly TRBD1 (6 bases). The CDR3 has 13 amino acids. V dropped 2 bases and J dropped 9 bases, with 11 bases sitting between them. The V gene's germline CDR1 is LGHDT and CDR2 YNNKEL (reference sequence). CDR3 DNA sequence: TGTGCCAGCAGCCAAACAGGGTTATCGCCCCAGCATTTT. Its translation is CASSQTGLSPQHF.

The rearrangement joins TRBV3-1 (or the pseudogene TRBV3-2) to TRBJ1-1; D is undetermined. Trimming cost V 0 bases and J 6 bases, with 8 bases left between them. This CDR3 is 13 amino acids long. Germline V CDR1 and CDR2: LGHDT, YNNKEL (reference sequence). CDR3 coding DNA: TGTGCCAGCAGCCAAGAGAGGGTATCTGAAGCTTTCTTT. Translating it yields CASSQERVSEAFF.

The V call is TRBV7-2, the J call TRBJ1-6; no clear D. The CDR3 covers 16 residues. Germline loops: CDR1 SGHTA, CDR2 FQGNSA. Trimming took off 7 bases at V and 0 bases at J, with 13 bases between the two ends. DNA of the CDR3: TGTGCCAGCAAAACAACGGGGAGCTCCTATAATTCACCCCTCCACTTT. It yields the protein CASKTTGSSYNSPLHF.

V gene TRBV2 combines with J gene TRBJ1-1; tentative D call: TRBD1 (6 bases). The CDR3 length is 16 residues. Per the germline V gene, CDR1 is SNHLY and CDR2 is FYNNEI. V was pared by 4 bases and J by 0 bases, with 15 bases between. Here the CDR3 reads CASSVAGAMMNTEAFF. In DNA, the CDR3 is TGTGCCAGCAGTGTGGCAGGGGCTATGATGAACACTGAAGCTTTCTTT.

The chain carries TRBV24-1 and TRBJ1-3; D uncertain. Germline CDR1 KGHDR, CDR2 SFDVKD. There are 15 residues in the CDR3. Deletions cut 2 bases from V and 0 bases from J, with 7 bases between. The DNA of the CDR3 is TGTGCCACCAGTGATTCGGGATCCTCTGGAAACACCATATATTTT. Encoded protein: CATSDSGSSGNTIYF.

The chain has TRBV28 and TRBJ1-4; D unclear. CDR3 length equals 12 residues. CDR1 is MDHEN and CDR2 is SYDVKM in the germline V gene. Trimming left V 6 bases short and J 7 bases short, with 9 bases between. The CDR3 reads CASRPGGEKLFF. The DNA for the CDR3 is TGTGCCAGCAGGCCCGGTGGTGAAAAACTGTTTTTT.

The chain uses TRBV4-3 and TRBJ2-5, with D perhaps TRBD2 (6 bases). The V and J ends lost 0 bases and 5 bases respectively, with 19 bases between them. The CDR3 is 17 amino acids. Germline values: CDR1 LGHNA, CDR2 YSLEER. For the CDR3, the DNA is TGCGCCAGCAGCCAAGACCTCGCTCGGGGACGGGGGGAGACCCAGTACTTC. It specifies CASSQDLARGRGETQYF.

The chain's CDR3 is CASRKQGARYTGELFF. The CDR3 DNA reads as TGTGCCAGTAGGAAACAGGGGGCACGGTACACCGGGGAGCTGTTTTTT. This chain joins TRBV19 and TRBJ2-2, with 9 bases lining up with TRBD1. CDR3 length: 16 amino acids. Trimming at V came to 6 bases and at J to 3 bases, leaving 8 bases not matched to a gene. The germline V gene encodes CDR1 LNHDA and CDR2 SQIVND (reference sequence).

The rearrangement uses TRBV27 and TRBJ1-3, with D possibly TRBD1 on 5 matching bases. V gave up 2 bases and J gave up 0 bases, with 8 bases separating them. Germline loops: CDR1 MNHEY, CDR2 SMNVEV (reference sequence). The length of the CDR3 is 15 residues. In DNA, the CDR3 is TGTGCCAGCAGTTTAGGGGCCAGCTCTGGAAACACCATATATTTT. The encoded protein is CASSLGASSGNTIYF.

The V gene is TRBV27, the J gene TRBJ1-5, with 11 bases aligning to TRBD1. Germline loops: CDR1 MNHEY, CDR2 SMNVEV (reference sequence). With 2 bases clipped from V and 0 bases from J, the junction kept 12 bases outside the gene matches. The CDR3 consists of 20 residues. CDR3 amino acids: CASSLVTRTGGSYSNQPQHF. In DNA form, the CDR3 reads TGTGCCAGCAGTTTAGTAACCCGGACAGGGGGCAGTTATAGCAATCAGCCCCAGCATTTT.

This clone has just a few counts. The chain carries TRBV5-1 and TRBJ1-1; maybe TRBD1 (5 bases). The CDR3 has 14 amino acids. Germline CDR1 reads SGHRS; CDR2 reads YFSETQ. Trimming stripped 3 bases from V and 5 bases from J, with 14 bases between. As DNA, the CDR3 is TGCGCCAGCAGCTCTATCCGGGGGAAGACTGAAGCTTTCTTT. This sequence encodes CASSSIRGKTEAFF.

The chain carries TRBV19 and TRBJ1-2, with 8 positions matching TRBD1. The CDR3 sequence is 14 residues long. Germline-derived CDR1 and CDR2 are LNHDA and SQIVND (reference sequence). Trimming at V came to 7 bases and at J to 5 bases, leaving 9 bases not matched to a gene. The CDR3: CASKHQDREYGYTF. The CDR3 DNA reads TGTGCCAGTAAACACCAGGACAGGGAGTATGGCTACACCTTC.